A selection of T cell receptor beta chains follows, all from one sample in a study of T-cell memory formation after mild COVID-19. TCRdb fed the 5' RACE reads into MiXCR, producing one record per CDR3 protein. The repertoire consists of roughly 260,000 distinct CDR3 sequences, with roughly 15% occurring once and the leading ten covering 3.5%. What was sequenced was PBMCs or a T cell subset sorted from them (not recorded which). All receptors derive from a young man who had mild COVID-19 (a few samples of this study predate the infection). Cell type and time point are not known. CDR3s include the opening cysteine and the closing phenylalanine or tryptophan. The size of a clone is reported for some rows only, either as once, few or many, or as a class for expanded clones.

abundance: few; v_gene: TRBV6-6; j_gene: TRBJ1-2; CDR3aa: CASSGDRFYGYTF
abundance: few; v_gene: TRBV20-1; j_gene: TRBJ1-1; CDR3aa: CSAAPSAGTEAFF
abundance: NA; v_gene: TRBV20-1; j_gene: TRBJ2-7; CDR3aa: CSARDRDYEQYF
abundance: few; v_gene: TRBV6-1; j_gene: TRBJ2-1; CDR3aa: CASTARAIAGLRDEQFF
abundance: few; v_gene: TRBV18; j_gene: TRBJ2-2; CDR3aa: CASSPLTGSLGELFF
abundance: NA; v_gene: TRBV29-1; j_gene: TRBJ1-5; CDR3aa: CSVGAGDQPQHF
abundance: many; v_gene: TRBV7-2; j_gene: TRBJ2-7; CDR3aa: CASSLRAGGPRQYF
abundance: many; v_gene: TRBV5-1; j_gene: TRBJ1-1; CDR3aa: CASSLAKQGRTEAFF
abundance: NA; v_gene: TRBV5-5; j_gene: TRBJ2-5; CDR3aa: CASSDPGGTETQYF
abundance: many; v_gene: TRBV18; j_gene: TRBJ2-3; CDR3aa: CASSREDTQYF
abundance: many; v_gene: TRBV11-2; j_gene: TRBJ2-5; CDR3aa: CASSSLSGGAGETQYF
abundance: few; v_gene: TRBV7-3; j_gene: TRBJ2-2; CDR3aa: CASSLTRDGTGELFF
abundance: NA; v_gene: TRBV7-6; j_gene: TRBJ1-5; CDR3aa: CASSLEAGRNQPQHF
abundance: NA; v_gene: TRBV7-9; j_gene: TRBJ1-3; CDR3aa: CASSAQGGNTIYF
abundance: few; v_gene: TRBV21-1; j_gene: TRBJ2-1; CDR3aa: CARKGQGYNEQFF
abundance: NA; v_gene: TRBV5-1; j_gene: TRBJ2-3; CDR3aa: CASSLTRTHTDTQYF
abundance: few; v_gene: TRBV5-1; j_gene: TRBJ2-3; CDR3aa: CASSLGISGTGDTQYF
abundance: NA; v_gene: TRBV5-1; j_gene: TRBJ2-1; CDR3aa: CASSLVGVGDEQFF